These T cell receptor beta chains were read from a single sample in a study of blood T cell repertoires in COVID-19. Sequencing was performed with immunoSEQ multiplex PCR; in TCRdb, only in-frame clones are kept and a portion is missing. The data show 250,000 to 350,000 clones, around 89% seen once. Sequencing input: PBMCs or T cells enriched from blood (not recorded which). The receptors stem from a woman between 18 and 30 years old with acute COVID-19. Each CDR3 is given with its conserved first and last residue. A D gene is named only where the DNA matches it firmly. Size is omitted from some rows. Given values are once, few, many or a class for expanded clones.

CDR3 DNA,CDR3 protein,clone size,D gene,V gene,J gene
TGTGCCAGCAGTAGCGTGGGGGCGAACACTGAAGCTTTCTTT,CASSSVGANTEAFF,.,.,TRBV7-9,TRBJ1-1
TGTGCCAGCAGCACGGGACAGACTAATTCACCCCTCCACTTT,CASSTGQTNSPLHF,.,TRBD1,TRBV7-9,TRBJ1-6
TGTGCCACTTCGGGAAGGGGACAGGAGAACTACGAGCAGTACTTC,CATSGRGQENYEQYF,.,TRBD1,TRBV24-1,TRBJ2-7
TGTGCCAACCGTGTCGGGGGACAAGAGACCCAGTACTTC,CANRVGGQETQYF,.,.,TRBV12-3/TRBV12-4,TRBJ2-5
TGTGCCAGCAGCTTAGATCTCACCCCGGGGGATACGCAGTATTTT,CASSLDLTPGDTQYF,.,.,TRBV11-3,TRBJ2-3
TGCGCCAGCAGCAGCGGGCCGAACACTGAAGCTTTCTTT,CASSSGPNTEAFF,.,.,TRBV5-1,TRBJ1-1
TGTGCCAGCAGTTTAGTAGGGACAGGGGTGGAGACCCAGTACTTC,CASSLVGTGVETQYF,.,TRBD1,TRBV28,TRBJ2-5
TGTGCCACATACTCCTCTGGAAACACCATATATTTT,CATYSSGNTIYF,.,.,TRBV19,TRBJ1-3
TGTGCCAGCTCACCGGGGACAGGGGATCAGCCCCAGCATTTT,CASSPGTGDQPQHF,.,TRBD1,TRBV18,TRBJ1-5
TGTGCCAGCAGCTTTAGAGGGATCCTCTATGGCTACACCTTC,CASSFRGILYGYTF,.,.,TRBV5-8,TRBJ1-2
TGTGCCACCAGCAGAGTGGGGACAGCCTCCTACAATGAGCAGTTCTTC,CATSRVGTASYNEQFF,.,TRBD1,TRBV15,TRBJ2-1
TGTGCCAGTAGCCTTACAGACAGGGCCTGGGATGGCTACACCTTC,CASSLTDRAWDGYTF,.,TRBD1,TRBV19,TRBJ1-2
TGTGCCAGCTACCGGGACACAGCTAATGAAAAACTGTTTTTT,CASYRDTANEKLFF,.,.,TRBV2,TRBJ1-4
TGCGCCAGCAGCTTGGAACAGGGGTCTGGAACTGAAGCTTTCTTT,CASSLEQGSGTEAFF,.,TRBD1,TRBV5-1,TRBJ1-1
TGCAGTGCTAGTATAACGAACACCGGGGAGCTGTTTTTT,CSASITNTGELFF,.,.,TRBV20-1,TRBJ2-2
TGTGCCAGCAGTGAGCCGGGACAGGGCGCTGAAGCTTTCTTT,CASSEPGQGAEAFF,few,TRBD1,TRBV28,TRBJ1-1
TGCGCCAGCAGCCCGGTACAGGGGGCCACCTATGGCTACACCTTC,CASSPVQGATYGYTF,.,TRBD1,TRBV5-1,TRBJ1-2
TGTGCCAGCAGTTTCCTAGCCGGGACTAAAGAGCAGTACTTC,CASSFLAGTKEQYF,.,TRBD2,TRBV28,TRBJ2-7
TGTGCCAGTTCCAGGACAGGGGGCGCCCCGGGGGAAAAACTGTTTTTT,CASSRTGGAPGEKLFF,.,TRBD1,TRBV7-2,TRBJ1-4
TGTGCCAGCCGCCAGGAGAGGGTGGCGCAAGAGACCCAGTACTTC,CASRQERVAQETQYF,.,.,TRBV2,TRBJ2-5
TGTGCCAGCAGCTTAGGGTGGGACGGGAGTTTCTACGAGCAGTACTTC,CASSLGWDGSFYEQYF,.,.,TRBV7-9,TRBJ2-7
TGTGCCAGCAGCTTTAGCCGCGGGTTTAACTCCTACAATGAGCAGTTCTTC,CASSFSRGFNSYNEQFF,.,.,TRBV7-9,TRBJ2-1
TGTGCCAGTACCCCCTGGGGAGCCCCTAGTCTTCCGGGTCGCAATCAGCCCCAGCATTTT,CASTPWGAPSLPGRNQPQHF,.,.,TRBV19,TRBJ1-5
TGTGCCAGCAGTTCTACAGGGTCCGGAAACACCATATATTTT,CASSSTGSGNTIYF,.,.,TRBV28,TRBJ1-3
TGTGCCAGCAGCCCTCAGGGGACAACTGGAAACACCATATATTTT,CASSPQGTTGNTIYF,.,.,TRBV7-2,TRBJ1-3
TGTGCCAGTAGTATAACCCCCCAGGGGAGCAATCAGCCCCAGCATTTT,CASSITPQGSNQPQHF,.,.,TRBV19,TRBJ1-5
TGTGCCAGCAGCGTAGTCGGCACAGATACGCAGTATTTT,CASSVVGTDTQYF,once,.,TRBV9,TRBJ2-3
TGTGCCTGGAGTGTATTGAGTGGGACTAGCGGGAGGGTCTCAGATACGCAGTATTTT,CAWSVLSGTSGRVSDTQYF,.,TRBD2,TRBV30,TRBJ2-3
TGTGCCAGCAGTTTGGAAGACAGGGGCACCAAGCAGTACTTC,CASSLEDRGTKQYF,.,TRBD1,TRBV28,TRBJ2-7
TGTGCCACCAGCAGGCTAGGGGGTGGAGAAAAACTGTTTTTT,CATSRLGGGEKLFF,once,.,TRBV15,TRBJ1-4
TGTGCCAGCTCACAGAGGGACTTAATCAATGAGCAGTTCTTC,CASSQRDLINEQFF,.,.,TRBV18,TRBJ2-1
TGTGCCAGCAGTGAATATATGAGTAGCAGCGAAAAACTGTTTTTT,CASSEYMSSSEKLFF,few,.,TRBV25-1,TRBJ1-4
TGCGCCAGCAGCAGCAATAGCGGGAGCTACGAGCAGTACTTC,CASSSNSGSYEQYF,.,TRBD2,TRBV5-1,TRBJ2-7
TGTGCCAGCAGTTTGTACACCCTCAGGGATTCACCCCTCCACTTT,CASSLYTLRDSPLHF,few,.,TRBV27,TRBJ1-6
TGTGCCAGCAGTTCGACTAGCGGGAGGGCCAAATATGAGCAGTTCTTC,CASSSTSGRAKYEQFF,.,TRBD2,TRBV2,TRBJ2-1
TGTGCCAGCAGCCAAGATAGGAGCGCCGTAGGCTATGGCTACACCTTC,CASSQDRSAVGYGYTF,.,.,TRBV3-1/TRBV3-2,TRBJ1-2
TGTGCCAGCACCACGGGATTCTATAATTCACCCCTCCACTTT,CASTTGFYNSPLHF,.,.,TRBV7-9,TRBJ1-6
TGTGCCAGCAGCTTAGGTCTCCTTAGCGGATACAATGAGCAGTTCTTC,CASSLGLLSGYNEQFF,once,.,TRBV11-2,TRBJ2-1
TGTGCCAGCACCCGATTACCGGGACTAGCGGGAGGCGAGCAGTACTTC,CASTRLPGLAGGEQYF,.,TRBD2,TRBV28,TRBJ2-7
TGTGCCTCCTTCAGGGAGGAGAACACTGAAGCTTTCTTT,CASFREENTEAFF,.,.,TRBV10-3,TRBJ1-1
TGTGCCAGCTCACTCCGTTGGACAGACGAGCAGTACTTC,CASSLRWTDEQYF,.,.,TRBV18,TRBJ2-7
TGCGCCAGCAGCCAAGAGGCTCGCTACAGGGGAGAAAAACTGTTTTTT,CASSQEARYRGEKLFF,.,TRBD1,TRBV4-1,TRBJ1-4